These 15 T cell receptor beta chains share one sample of origin, sequenced in a study of cytomegalovirus exposure and HLA in healthy donors. Use of 60 Vbeta and 13 Jbeta primers characterized the PCR. Clones were sequenced by immunoSEQ multiplex PCR, and TCRdb holds only the in-frame ones, with some missing. Recorded for this sample: about 170,000 clones. The sequencing sample was made of PBMCs. The receptors originated from a woman between 18 and 30 years old in good health and CMV-seropositive.

The chain links TRBV5-1 to TRBJ2-1, with TRBD2 matching 10 bases. Per germline, CDR1 SGHRS and CDR2 YFSETQ. The length of the CDR3 is 15 residues. J gave up 9 bases and V 0 bases, and 6 bases lay outside the gene matches. The CDR3 DNA follows: TGCGCCAGCAGCTTGGTGCTAGCGGGAGATTTTGAGCAGTTCTTC. This codes for CASSLVLAGDFEQFF.

V gene TRBV5-1 combines with J gene TRBJ2-2; 7 nucleotides agree with TRBD1. Germline loops: CDR1 SGHRS, CDR2 YFSETQ. The CDR3 length is 16 residues. J was trimmed by 1 base and V by 6 bases; bases with no gene match: 9. The CDR3 nucleotides are TGCGCCAGCAACCCTAGTACAGGGGAGAACACCGGGGAGCTGTTTTTT. Translated, it gives CASNPSTGENTGELFF.

This chain joins TRBV18 and TRBJ2-2; D ambiguous. The V end lost 3 bases, the J end lost 2 bases, and 7 bases lay between the germline ends. CDR1 and CDR2 from the germline V gene are KGHSH and LQKENI. The CDR3 covers 14 residues. CDR3 in amino acids: CASSPGLNTGELFF. CDR3 nucleotides: TGTGCCAGCTCACCGGGCCTTAACACCGGGGAGCTGTTTTTT. The whole variable domain, filled in from reference TRBV18 and TRBJ2-2, reads NAGVMQNPRHLVRRRGQEARLRCSPMKGHSHVYWYRQLPEEGLKFMVYLQKENIIDESGMPKERFSAEFPKEGPSILRIQQVVRGDSAAYFCASSPGLNTGELFFGEGSRLTVL.

This sequence joins TRBV7-2 and TRBJ1-6; 8 bases line up with TRBD1. J was trimmed by 10 bases and V by 3 bases; bases with no gene match: 8. The CDR3 is made up of 15 amino acids. From germline, CDR1 is SGHTA and CDR2 FQGNSA. The CDR3 DNA reads as TGTGCCAGCAGCTTGAGTACAGGGGGGCGGTCACCCCTCCACTTT. Translating it yields CASSLSTGGRSPLHF.

The chain combines TRBV11-3 with TRBJ2-7, with TRBD2 as a possible D gene (6 bases). Looked up from germline, CDR1 is SGHNT and CDR2 is YENEEA. The CDR3 consists of 14 residues. Deletions cut 1 base from V and 7 bases from J, with 14 bases between. CDR3 DNA: TGTGCCAGCAGCTTAGGTATGGTGGCGGGAGAGCAGTACTTC. This gives the protein CASSLGMVAGEQYF.

CDR3 loop: CASTKDRGRIGEQFF. DNA of the CDR3: TGTGCCTCTACGAAGGACAGGGGGCGCATTGGTGAGCAGTTCTTC. This chain links TRBV30 with TRBJ2-1; the match to TRBD1 covers 11 bases. V trimming: 7 bases; J trimming: 9 bases; junction bases outside the gene matches: 14. The germline V gene encodes CDR1 GTSNPN and CDR2 SVGIG (reference sequence). This CDR3 region has 15 residues.

This chain joins TRBV7-3 and TRBJ2-2, with 9 bases lining up with TRBD2. V lost 4 bases and J lost 5; bases outside the gene matches: 8. The CDR3 is 16 amino acids. The V gene's germline CDR1 is SGHTA and CDR2 FQGTGA. The CDR3 DNA sequence: TGTGCCAGCAGCTCTAAAGCGGGGGGAACGACCGGGGAGCTGTTTTTT. Its translation: CASSSKAGGTTGELFF.

J is TRBJ1-1 and V is TRBV7-9; TRBD1 agrees at 8 bases. CDR1 is SEHNR, CDR2 FQNEAQ, per germline (reference sequence). The CDR3 extends over 14 amino acids. V lost 5 bases to trimming and J lost 7 bases; unmatched junction nucleotides: 9. The CDR3: CASSRMTGVGEAFF. The CDR3 bases are TGTGCCAGCAGCCGTATGACAGGGGTGGGTGAAGCTTTCTTT.

The chain uses TRBV9 and TRBJ2-2; 11 positions agree with TRBD2. CDR1 is SGDLS and CDR2 is YYNGEE in the germline V gene. The CDR3 loop spans 17 amino acids. V was pared by 2 bases and J by 4 bases, with 7 bases of the junction left unmatched. CDR3 sequence reads: CASSVSTSGVLTGELFF. The CDR3 DNA follows: TGTGCCAGCAGCGTCTCGACTAGCGGGGTTCTCACCGGGGAGCTGTTTTTT.

The chain has TRBV5-1 and TRBJ2-5; 10 nucleotides line up with TRBD1. The length of the CDR3 is 14 residues. Germline CDR1 reads SGHRS; CDR2 reads YFSETQ. V gave up 1 base and J gave up 5 bases; unmatched junction bases: 2. The CDR3 here is CASSLRQGAETQYF. The CDR3 DNA reads TGCGCCAGCAGCTTGAGACAGGGGGCCGAGACCCAGTACTTC.

The chain recombines TRBV18 with TRBJ2-1; TRBD1 is a possible D gene (5 bases). Germline CDR1 and CDR2: KGHSH and LQKENI. V shed 3 bases and J shed 5 bases, with 20 bases lying between them. The CDR3 is 17 residues long. The CDR3 DNA reads as TGTGCCAGCTCACCGCTGATACAGGACAACCGAAACAATGAGCAGTTCTTC. It is translated as CASSPLIQDNRNNEQFF. Combining the CDR3 with reference TRBV18 and TRBJ2-1 gives the whole variable domain NAGVMQNPRHLVRRRGQEARLRCSPMKGHSHVYWYRQLPEEGLKFMVYLQKENIIDESGMPKERFSAEFPKEGPSILRIQQVVRGDSAAYFCASSPLIQDNRNNEQFFGPGTRLTVL.

V gene TRBV6-4 combines with J gene TRBJ2-2, with 7 nucleotides matching TRBD2. V was pared by 6 bases and J by 7 bases, with 11 bases of the junction left unmatched. Germline V gene sequence: CDR1 MRHNA, CDR2 SNTAGT. The CDR3 is made up of 15 amino acids. CDR3 region: CASRLDPGGHGELFF. The DNA for the CDR3 is TGTGCCAGCAGACTAGATCCGGGAGGCCACGGGGAGCTGTTTTTT.

The V call is TRBV30, the J call TRBJ2-7, with D uncertain. V was clipped by 0 bases and J by 3 bases, with 12 bases between them. The CDR3 has 14 residues. CDR1 is GTSNPN and CDR2 is SVGIG in the germline V gene (reference sequence). The CDR3 DNA reads as TGTGCCTGGAGTGTACCCCCTACCCACTACGAGCAGTACTTC. It yields the protein CAWSVPPTHYEQYF.

A remark on this clone: Other nucleotide sequences in the sample specify the same CDR3. This chain uses TRBV15 with TRBJ2-1; 8 nucleotides agree with TRBD2. CDR3 length equals 14 residues. CDR1 is LNHNV and CDR2 is YYDKDF in the germline V gene (reference sequence). The V segment lost 3 bases and the J segment 9 bases; nucleotides outside the gene matches: 7. The CDR3 region is CATSSPSGSREQFF. CDR3 DNA sequence: TGTGCCACCAGCAGCCCTAGCGGGTCTCGTGAGCAGTTCTTC. The complete variable domain, with remaining parts taken from reference TRBV15 and TRBJ2-1, reads DAMVIQNPRYQVTQFGKPVTLSCSQTLNHNVMYWYQQKSSQAPKLLFHYYDKDFNNEADTPDNFQSRRPNTSFCFLDIRSPGLGDTAMYLCATSSPSGSREQFFGPGTRLTVL.

V is TRBV11-2 and J is TRBJ2-7, with 16 bases aligning to TRBD2. The V gene's germline CDR1 is SGHAT and CDR2 FQNNGV. This CDR3 is 18 amino acids long. J gave up 0 bases and V 6 bases, and 8 bases lay outside the gene matches. The CDR3 DNA is TGTGCCAGCAGTACCGGGACTAGCGGGAGGGAAAACTCCTACGAGCAGTACTTC. Its translation: CASSTGTSGRENSYEQYF. Looking up the rest from reference TRBV11-2 and TRBJ2-7 gives the full variable domain: EAGVAQSPRYKIIEKRQSVAFWCNPISGHATLYWYQQILGQGPKLLIQFQNNGVVDDSQLPKDRFSAERLKGVDSTLKIQPAKLEDSAVYLCASSTGTSGRENSYEQYFGPGTRLTVT.